The 16 T cell receptor beta chains listed next were all sequenced from one sample in a study of cytomegalovirus exposure and HLA in healthy donors. The data were produced by immunoSEQ multiplex PCR, yet TCRdb's version contains in-frame clones alone and is incomplete. The table has over 100,000 clones, approximately 91% seen once. The sample consisted of PBMCs. The receptors were gathered from a woman aged 18-35 years in good health and CMV-seronegative.

This rearrangement joins TRBV5-6 to TRBJ1-6; D is uncertain. Trimming removed 1 base at V and 8 bases at J, with 7 bases between. This CDR3 is built from 13 residues. Germline CDR1 is SGHDT and CDR2 is YYEEEE. In DNA, the CDR3 is TGTGCCAGCAGCTTGTGGGGAGATTCACCCCTCCACTTT. This encodes CASSLWGDSPLHF. Based on the CDR3 plus reference TRBV5-6 and TRBJ1-6, the full variable domain is DAGVTQSPTHLIKTRGQQVTLRCSPKSGHDTVSWYQQALGQGPQFIFQYYEEEERQRGNFPDRFSGHQFPNYSSELNVNALLLGDSALYLCASSLWGDSPLHFGNGTRLTVT.

This chain joins TRBV5-1 and TRBJ2-5, with TRBD2 as a possible D gene (6 bases). Looked up from germline, CDR1 is SGHRS and CDR2 is YFSETQ. V shed 4 bases and J shed 5 bases, with 15 bases lying between them. CDR3 length: 14 residues. The CDR3 region is CASSPLGGLETQYF. The CDR3 DNA is TGCGCCAGCAGCCCCCTTGGGGGGTTGGAGACCCAGTACTTC.

The chain is built from TRBV19 and TRBJ1-3; D is possibly TRBD1 (6 bases). Trimming shortened V by 3 bases and J by 4 bases, and 10 bases separated the two germline ends. The germline gives CDR1 LNHDA, CDR2 SQIVND (reference sequence). This CDR3 spans 14 amino acids. DNA for the CDR3: TGTGCCAGTAGTATGGGGGCTCCCGGAAACACCATATATTTT. It translates to CASSMGAPGNTIYF.

The gene calls are TRBV2 and TRBJ1-5, with D possibly TRBD1 on 6 matching bases. Germline CDR1 reads SNHLY; CDR2 reads FYNNEI. The CDR3 contains 13 residues. V was cut by 7 bases and J by 4 bases, with 11 bases left in between. CDR3 in DNA: TGTGCCAGCAAGCGGGACATGAATCAGCCCCAGCATTTT. This codes for CASKRDMNQPQHF. Using reference TRBV2 and TRBJ1-5 for the parts outside the CDR3, the full variable domain is EPEVTQTPSHQVTQMGQEVILRCVPISNHLYFYWYRQILGQKVEFLVSFYNNEISEKSEIFDDQFSVERPDGSNFTLKIRSTKLEDSAMYFCASKRDMNQPQHFGDGTRLSIL.

The V and J genes are TRBV15 and TRBJ1-1; the match to TRBD1 covers 7 bases. V lost 3 bases, J lost 2 bases, and 9 bases stayed unmatched. This CDR3 contains 16 residues. Germline lookup yields CDR1 LNHNV and CDR2 YYDKDF (reference sequence). CDR3 in amino acids: CATSSPGQFLNTEAFF. CDR3 nucleotides: TGTGCCACCAGCAGTCCGGGACAGTTCCTTAACACTGAAGCTTTCTTT.

The chain recombines TRBV18 with TRBJ2-6; no clear D. The length of the CDR3 is 14 residues. Germline assignment: CDR1 KGHSH and CDR2 LQKENI. V lost 2 bases and J lost 4, with 6 bases in between. The CDR3 DNA is TGTGCCAGCTCACCAGAGCTGGGGGCCAACGTCCTGACTTTC. Protein: CASSPELGANVLTF. Full variable domain (rest looked up from reference TRBV18 and TRBJ2-6): NAGVMQNPRHLVRRRGQEARLRCSPMKGHSHVYWYRQLPEEGLKFMVYLQKENIIDESGMPKERFSAEFPKEGPSILRIQQVVRGDSAAYFCASSPELGANVLTFGAGSRLTVL.

CDR3 DNA: TGTGCCATCAAAGACAGGGGAGAGGGGTATGGCTACACCTTC. Protein product: CAIKDRGEGYGYTF. The chain is built from TRBV28 and TRBJ1-2, with 8 bases aligning to TRBD1. In germline, CDR1 is MDHEN, CDR2 SYDVKM. CDR3 length: 14 residues. The ends lost 10 bases at V and 5 bases at J; junction bases unmatched: 12.

This rearrangement joins TRBV20-1 to TRBJ1-2, with D hard to call. CDR3 size: 10 residues. CDR1 and CDR2 (germline): DFQATT, SNEGSKA (reference sequence). The CDR3 sequence: CNVPDPRLTF. The CDR3 DNA follows: TGCAACGTCCCGGATCCTAGACTCACCTTC.

The CDR3 DNA is TGTGCCTGGGCGACCGGGACACCAAATCAGCCCCAGCATTTT. Its translation is CAWATGTPNQPQHF. This chain connects TRBV30 to TRBJ1-5; possibly TRBD1 for D (6 bases). Trimming left V 5 bases short and J 4 bases short, with 15 bases between. The CDR3 has 14 amino acids. The germline gives CDR1 GTSNPN, CDR2 SVGIG (reference sequence).

The chain combines TRBV29-1 with TRBJ2-5; D not certain. The CDR3 runs to 11 residues. Germline CDR1 is SQVTM and CDR2 is ANQGSEA. V dropped 6 bases and J dropped 5 bases, with 10 bases sitting between them. CDR3 in amino acids: CSVRPQETQYF. CDR3 sequence (DNA): TGCAGCGTCCGCCCCCAGGAGACCCAGTACTTC.

This clone appeared a single time. The rearrangement joins TRBV25-1 to TRBJ2-7; 8 nucleotides agree with TRBD1. This CDR3 contains 14 residues. The germline V gene encodes CDR1 MGHDK and CDR2 SYGVNS. The J segment lost 4 bases and the V segment lost 3 bases, leaving 5 bases of the junction unmatched. The CDR3 DNA reads as TGTGCCAGCAGTGACACGACAGGGGTGTACGAGCAGTACTTC. Protein product: CASSDTTGVYEQYF.

The rearrangement uses TRBV7-2 and TRBJ2-3; TRBD1 is a possible D gene (5 bases). V dropped 6 bases and J dropped 0 bases, with 10 bases sitting between them. The CDR3 spans 14 residues. Germline-derived CDR1 and CDR2 are SGHTA and FQGNSA. DNA for the CDR3: TGTGCCAGCAGTTCAGGGCCTAGCACAGATACGCAGTATTTT. This sequence encodes CASSSGPSTDTQYF. The full variable domain, with the rest looked up from reference TRBV7-2 and TRBJ2-3, is GAGVSQSPSNKVTEKGKDVELRCDPISGHTALYWYRQSLGQGLEFLIYFQGNSAPDKSGLPSDRFSAERTGGSVSTLTIQRTQQEDSAVYLCASSSGPSTDTQYFGPGTRLTVL.

The rearrangement uses TRBV4-2 and TRBJ2-5, with TRBD2 matching 10 bases. The CDR3 is 16 residues long. V was pared by 0 bases and J by 5 bases, with 6 bases of the junction left unmatched. Germline lookup yields CDR1 LGHNA and CDR2 YNFKEQ. For the CDR3, the DNA is TGTGCCAGCAGCCAAGATTGGAGCGGGAGGGGTGAGACCCAGTACTTC. Protein: CASSQDWSGRGETQYF.

V usage is TRBV9 and J usage is TRBJ2-3; D is possibly TRBD2 (6 bases). The V end lost 0 bases, the J end lost 3 bases, and 14 bases lay between the germline ends. CDR1 SGDLS and CDR2 YYNGEE come from the germline V gene. The CDR3 totals 16 residues. CDR3 amino acids: CASSVGVGGLTDTQYF. The DNA for the CDR3 is TGTGCCAGCAGCGTAGGGGTGGGGGGATTGACAGATACGCAGTATTTT.

The chain recombines TRBV4-2 with TRBJ1-2; D may be TRBD1 (6 bases). Germline-derived CDR1 and CDR2 are LGHNA and YNFKEQ. The V gene lost 1 base and the J gene lost 2 bases, with 11 bases spanning the gap. The CDR3 consists of 15 residues. The CDR3 coding sequence is TGTGCCAGCAGCCAAGTTGACCAGGGGAACTATGGCTACACCTTC. Translated, it gives CASSQVDQGNYGYTF.

The chain is built from TRBV7-3 and TRBJ2-3; D is possibly TRBD2 (5 bases). The V and J ends lost 3 bases and 0 bases respectively, with 7 bases between them. Germline V gene sequence: CDR1 SGHTA, CDR2 FQGTGA. There are 14 residues in the CDR3. The CDR3 protein is CASSFVASTDTQYF. The CDR3 DNA sequence: TGTGCCAGCAGCTTCGTAGCGAGCACAGATACGCAGTATTTT.